Listed below are T cell receptor beta chains from one sample, sequenced in a study of T cell changes during pregnancy in multiple sclerosis. Assay: immunoSEQ multiplex PCR; the TCRdb copy retains only in-frame clones and omits some. In the table there are tens of thousands of clones, 93% of which are singletons. The sample was peripheral blood, taken in the second trimester of pregnancy. These receptors originate from a female donor with multiple sclerosis, enrolled in a pregnancy study. The CDR3 runs from the conserved cysteine through the conserved F or W. D genes are given only for firm matches. Clone size, where shown, is once, few, many, or a class for clones that have expanded.

- | TRBV5-1 | once | CASSLSRGGYTF
- | TRBV5-6 | - | CASSSQRVPQREAFF
- | TRBV7-9 | - | CASSPADIYGYTF
TRBD2 | TRBV7-9 | - | CASSSFQRGGSYEQYF
TRBD1 | TRBV7-9 | - | CASSLADRAEAFF
TRBD2 | TRBV5-4 | - | CASSLGLEVDTQYF
TRBD1 | TRBV28 | - | CASSFGTEPFSDGYTF
- | TRBV2 | - | CASSDTNQGRTYGYTF
TRBD1 | TRBV27 | - | CASSPTGAKNIQYF
- | TRBV5-1 | - | CASSFGTPKTNYGYTF
TRBD1 | TRBV6-5 | - | CASNTGTGPYEQYF
TRBD1 | TRBV2 | - | CASSEEQGSYTDTQYF
TRBD1 | TRBV5-4 | - | CASSLGTGGGGTEAFF
- | TRBV6-5 | - | CASSRNTEAFF
- | TRBV9 | - | CASSPHGGTPQHF
- | TRBV29-1 | - | CSVALFVRDEQYF
- | TRBV11-2 | - | CASSPMQGLGNTIYF
- | TRBV6-5 | - | CASRIVPRDTEAFF
- | TRBV9 | - | CASSVESDTQYF
- | TRBV7-9 | - | CASSSIDGTPSSYEQYF
TRBD2 | TRBV5-6 | - | CASSLGLAVSEQYF
TRBD1 | TRBV13 | - | CASSTGTEVSPQHF
TRBD1 | TRBV5-6 | - | CASSPGTGSSEQYF
TRBD1 | TRBV10-3 | - | CAISESGTDIYNEQFF
- | TRBV30 | - | CAWSAGETDTQYF
- | TRBV4-2 | - | CASSQGAGIDYGYTF
TRBD2 | TRBV5-1 | - | CASSMGLAGKSETQYF
TRBD2 | TRBV5-1 | - | CASSPGGTSGGAWEQFF
- | TRBV7-8 | - | CASARLGEGSDTEAFF
- | TRBV5-1 | - | CASSLAGPTVSEQYF
TRBD1 | TRBV6-6 | - | CASSPDRAPWNGYTF
- | TRBV5-1 | - | CASSLDSYSGEQYF
- | TRBV27 | once | CASSPGSVNQPQHF
- | TRBV10-2 | - | CASSVTGGTEAFF
- | TRBV5-1 | once | CASSLTGKEPQHF
- | TRBV7-9 | - | CASSLGGTAIVHTIYF
- | TRBV19 | - | CASSIDSSGNTIYF
- | TRBV7-8 | - | CASSLDADYGYTF
TRBD2 | TRBV5-1 | - | CASSSGLVAGTQYF
- | TRBV11-2 | - | CASSTEGKLFF
- | TRBV5-4 | once | CASSLYSDSYEQYF
- | TRBV5-1 | once | CASRAPGLNYEQYF
TRBD2 | TRBV7-3 | - | CASSRGVGEGYEQYF
- | TRBV5-1 | once | CASSLGKAREKTDTQYF
- | TRBV6-5 | - | CASSYVGADTQYF
TRBD1 | TRBV5-1 | - | CASSPTGGSNTEAFF
- | TRBV19 | - | CASSPRGNTEAFF
TRBD1 | TRBV27 | - | CASSPQGVAGNTIYF
- | TRBV6-4 | - | CASSDSRQPQFDSSYEQYF
TRBD2 | TRBV13 | - | CASSRHKRAGGTPQYF
- | TRBV28 | - | CASGPGQTYEQYF
TRBD2 | TRBV9 | once | CASSVVPGTSGAYNEQFF
- | TRBV27 | - | CASSLLGGNPETQYF
- | TRBV5-6 | once | CASSSGREDTQYF
- | TRBV7-9 | - | CASSWADGSNQPQHF